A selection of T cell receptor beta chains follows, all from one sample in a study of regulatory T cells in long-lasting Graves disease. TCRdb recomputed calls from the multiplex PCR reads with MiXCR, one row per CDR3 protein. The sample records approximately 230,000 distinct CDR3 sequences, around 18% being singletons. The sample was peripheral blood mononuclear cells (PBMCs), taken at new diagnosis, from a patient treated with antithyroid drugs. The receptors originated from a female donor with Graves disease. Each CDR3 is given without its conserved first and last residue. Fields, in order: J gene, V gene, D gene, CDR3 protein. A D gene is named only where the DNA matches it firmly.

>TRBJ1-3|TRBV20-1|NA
SASPRGSGNTIY
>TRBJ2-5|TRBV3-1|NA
ASSQGSSYQY
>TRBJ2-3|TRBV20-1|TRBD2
SASTSGSTDTQY
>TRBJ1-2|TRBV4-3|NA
ASSQVSGGVGGYT
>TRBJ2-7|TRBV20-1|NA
SAMERVNEQY
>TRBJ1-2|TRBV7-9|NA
ASRSGGDGYT
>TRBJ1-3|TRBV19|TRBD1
ASRTGEGNTIY
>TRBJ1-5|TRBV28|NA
ASSPRGGAQH
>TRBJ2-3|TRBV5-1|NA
ASSTVGSSTDTQY
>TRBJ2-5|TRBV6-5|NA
ASSYSEGFQETQY
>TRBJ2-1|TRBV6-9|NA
ASSYRAGGGEQF
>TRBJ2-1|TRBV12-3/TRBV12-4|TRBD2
ASVAGGPYNEQF
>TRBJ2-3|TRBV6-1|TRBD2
ASGQDREGGDTQY
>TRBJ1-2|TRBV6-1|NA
ASSPGNYGYT
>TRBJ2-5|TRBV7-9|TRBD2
ASIPPRALAGGETQY
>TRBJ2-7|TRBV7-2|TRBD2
ASSDTGTRTYEQY
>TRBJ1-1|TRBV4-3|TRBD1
ASSQGQGTEAF
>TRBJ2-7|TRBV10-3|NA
AISEPGWGEQY
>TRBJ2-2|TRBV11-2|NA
ASELGSPNTGELF
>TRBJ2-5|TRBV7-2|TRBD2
ASSWGGGGGETQY
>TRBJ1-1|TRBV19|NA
ASSILRRGNTEAF
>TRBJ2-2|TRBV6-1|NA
ASSPLGGGRNGELF
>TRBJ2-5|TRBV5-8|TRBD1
ASVGTGRSETQY
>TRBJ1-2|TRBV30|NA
AWSVSLTSHYT
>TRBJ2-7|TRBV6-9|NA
ASSYARDLTYEQY
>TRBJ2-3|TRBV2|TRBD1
ASKGQGGVGGIPSTDTQY
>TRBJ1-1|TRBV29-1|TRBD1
SVTSRGLGTEAF
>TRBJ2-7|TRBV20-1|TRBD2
SAGRTSGRQTDEQY
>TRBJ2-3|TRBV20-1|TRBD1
SAGQGASTDTQY
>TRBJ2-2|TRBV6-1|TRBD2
ASSTSGSVSGELF
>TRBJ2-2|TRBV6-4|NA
ASSDPTQTGELF
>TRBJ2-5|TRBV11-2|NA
ASLAQVQY
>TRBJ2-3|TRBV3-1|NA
ASSQVTGDADTQY
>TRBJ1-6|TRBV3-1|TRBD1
ASRGDSPSSYNSPLH
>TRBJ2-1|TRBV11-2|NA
ASSVHRVGNNEQF
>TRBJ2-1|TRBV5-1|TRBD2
ASSLDPTSGSYEQF
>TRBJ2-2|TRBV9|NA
ASSVARIHTGELF
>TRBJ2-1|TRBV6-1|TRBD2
ASSGSSGRADLGNEQF
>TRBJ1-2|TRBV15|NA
ATSRAVGNLGYGYT
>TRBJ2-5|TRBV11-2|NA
ASMRFQETQY
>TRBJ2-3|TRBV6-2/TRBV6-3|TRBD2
ASSWTSGSPDTQY
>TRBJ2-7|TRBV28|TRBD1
ASSGTGITDYYEQY
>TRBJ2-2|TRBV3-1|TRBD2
ASSQVGSGSFGELF
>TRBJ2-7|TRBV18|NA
ASSSQTRWGEQY
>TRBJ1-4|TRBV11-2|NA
ASSLDEWANEKLF
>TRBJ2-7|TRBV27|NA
ASSFWQTSSYEQY